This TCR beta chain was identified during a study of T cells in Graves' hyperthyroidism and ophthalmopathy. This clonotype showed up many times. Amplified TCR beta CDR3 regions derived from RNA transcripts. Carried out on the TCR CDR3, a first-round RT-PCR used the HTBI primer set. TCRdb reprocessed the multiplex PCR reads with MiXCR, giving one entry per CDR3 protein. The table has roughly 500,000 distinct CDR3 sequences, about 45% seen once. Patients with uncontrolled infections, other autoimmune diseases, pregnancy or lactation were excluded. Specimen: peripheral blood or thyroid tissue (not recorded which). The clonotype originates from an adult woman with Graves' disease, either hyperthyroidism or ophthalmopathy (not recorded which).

In DNA form, the CDR3 reads TGTGCCAGTAGTCAGCTCGGTACGATCCTCACTGAAGCTTTCTTT. Encoded protein: CASSQLGTILTEAFF. This chain links TRBV19 with TRBJ1-1; D is undetermined. The CDR3 covers 15 residues. V was trimmed by 5 bases and J by 4 bases, leaving 17 bases between them. The V gene's germline CDR1 is LNHDA and CDR2 SQIVND (reference sequence).